The following is a TCR beta chain sequence with its context. Its antigen is undetermined. Expressed TCRB transcripts got sequenced, as all isolated RNA was reverse transcribed. Some clones are missing from TCRdb's copy, which holds only in-frame ones; the method was immunoSEQ multiplex PCR. This repertoire shows 300,000 to 400,000 clones, over 9% found once; its top ten account for about 0.64%. The CDR3 runs 17 residues. Trimming cost V 5 bases and J 5 bases; bases outside gene matches: 13. The germline V gene encodes CDR1 MNHEY and CDR2 SMNVEV (reference sequence). The data are from a study of beta chain features in type 1 diabetes. The overall study: Examination covered under 110 million sorted cells spanning all samples. Study-wide results and limits: The study notes PCR might favor shorter templates equally in patients and controls. Naive, central memory and Treg TCRB repertoires seemed to resemble each other more closely in patients than they did in healthy donors. It was not settled here whether HLA type affects TCRB rearrangement. TCRB CDR3s were moderately but significantly shorter in Type 1 diabetes patients in all four CD4+ subsets.

The chain couples TRBV27 to TRBJ2-2; 8 bases agree with TRBD1. Sequencing was carried out using central memory CD4+ T cells from blood. The sequence was collected from a man aged 30 to 39 with type 1 diabetes. The CDR3 DNA reads TGTGCCAGCAGTCTAAAACCAGGGGGCATGGGGACCGGGGAGCTGTTTTTT. Its protein is CASSLKPGGMGTGELFF.